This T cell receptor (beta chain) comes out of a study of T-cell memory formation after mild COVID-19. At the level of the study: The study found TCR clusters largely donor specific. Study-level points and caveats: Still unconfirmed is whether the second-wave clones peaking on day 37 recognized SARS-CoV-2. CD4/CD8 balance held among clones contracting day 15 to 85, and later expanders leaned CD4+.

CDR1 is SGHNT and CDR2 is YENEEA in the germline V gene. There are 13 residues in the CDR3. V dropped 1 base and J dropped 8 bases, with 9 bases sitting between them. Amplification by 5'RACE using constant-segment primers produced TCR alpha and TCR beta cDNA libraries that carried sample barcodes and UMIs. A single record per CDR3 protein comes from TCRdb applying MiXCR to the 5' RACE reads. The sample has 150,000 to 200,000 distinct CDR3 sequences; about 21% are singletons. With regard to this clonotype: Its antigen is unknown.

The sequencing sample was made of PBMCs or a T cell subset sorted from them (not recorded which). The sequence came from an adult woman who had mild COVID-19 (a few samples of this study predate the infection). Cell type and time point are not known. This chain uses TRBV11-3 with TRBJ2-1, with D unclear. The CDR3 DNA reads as TGTGCCAGCAGCTTAGTTGACGTGTATGAGCAGTTCTTC. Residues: CASSLVDVYEQFF.